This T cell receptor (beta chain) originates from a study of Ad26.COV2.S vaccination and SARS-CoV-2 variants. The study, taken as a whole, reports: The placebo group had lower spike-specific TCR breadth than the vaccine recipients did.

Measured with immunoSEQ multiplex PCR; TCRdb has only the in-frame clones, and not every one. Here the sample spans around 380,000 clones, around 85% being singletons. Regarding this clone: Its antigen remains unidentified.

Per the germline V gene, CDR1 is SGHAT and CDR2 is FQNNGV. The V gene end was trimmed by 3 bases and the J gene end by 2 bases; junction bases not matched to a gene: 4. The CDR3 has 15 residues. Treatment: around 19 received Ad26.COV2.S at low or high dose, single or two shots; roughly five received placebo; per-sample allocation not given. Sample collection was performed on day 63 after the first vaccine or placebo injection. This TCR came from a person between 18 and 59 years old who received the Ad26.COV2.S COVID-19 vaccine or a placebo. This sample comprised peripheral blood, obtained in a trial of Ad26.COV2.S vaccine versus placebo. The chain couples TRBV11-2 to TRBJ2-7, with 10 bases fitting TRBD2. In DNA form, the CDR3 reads TGTGCCAGCAGCTTCGGACTAGCGGCTACCTACGAGCAGTACTTC. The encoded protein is CASSFGLAATYEQYF.